This T cell receptor beta chain was obtained from a study of cytomegalovirus exposure and HLA in healthy donors. As for this clone: Its antigen is still unknown.

Researchers ran the PCR with 60 Vbeta and 13 Jbeta primers. Method: immunoSEQ multiplex PCR; TCRdb's copy keeps in-frame clones and lacks some. The sample has about 100,000 clones; about 79% are singletons. The length of the CDR3 is 18 residues. Trimming left V 2 bases short and J 0 bases short, with 18 bases between. In germline, CDR1 is SGHKS, CDR2 YYEKEE (reference sequence). Study-wide points: Earlier results showed most TCR beta V segments being productive about 87% or about 30% of the time. It was only CMV serostatus that was available as immune exposure information. There were some V segments, including TRBV6-2 and TRBV6-3, excluded as indistinguishable. Later analysis identified a missense DCLRE1C variant that was linked to TCR beta V- and J-gene trimming.

This TCR was recovered from a female donor in good health and CMV-seropositive. Sequenced sample: PBMCs. The J gene is TRBJ1-3, the V gene TRBV5-5; a weak D match, TRBD1 (5 bases). The CDR3 coding sequence is TGTGCCAGCAGCTTTGGGGCCTCGCTTATGATCTCTGGAAACACCATATATTTT. This translates into CASSFGASLMISGNTIYF.